This T cell receptor beta chain was captured in a study of technical replicates of blood from a handful of donors (dated by TCRdb to about 2017). The CDR3 measures 13 amino acids from cysteine to phenylalanine. Of all the DNA, just the CDR3 is kept, 39 bases in frame from base 1. The germline V gene encodes CDR1 MNHEY and CDR2 SMNVEV (reference sequence). Between the V and J ends, shortened by 4 bases and 5 bases respectively, the junction contains 12 bases. For this clone: Its cognate antigen has yet to be identified. No quality values exist for individual bases; no much larger clone is one base distant.

Library construction relied on the immunoSEQ multiplex PCR assay. TCRdb took over this immuneACCESS table, retaining in-frame rearrangements with V and J assigned. Such tables are incomplete; in checked studies, under half of the missing clones stem from an unresolved V gene, and the remainder is unexplained. In this sample the table shows tens of thousands of clones, approximately 90% of which occur a single time. The top ten constitute 0.35% to 0.45% of the sample. Sequenced sample: T cells isolated from PBMCs. The rearranged segments are TRBV27 and TRBJ2-7; a weak D assignment points to TRBD1 (7 bases agree). The clonotype comes from a human donor in good health. Here the CDR3 is given as CASSSRGDDEQYF. The nucleotide sequence reads TGTGCCAGCAGTTCCAGGGGGGACGACGAGCAGTACTTC.